This is a list of T cell receptor beta chains from one sample in a study of beta chain features in type 1 diabetes. Produced via immunoSEQ multiplex PCR; TCRdb's table is partial and in-frame only. The sample consists of about 110,000 clones, 40% of them appearing once. Sequenced input: stem cell memory CD4+ T cells from blood. The receptors were gathered from a woman between 18 and 29 years old in good health. CDR3s include the opening cysteine and the closing phenylalanine or tryptophan. D genes are given only for firm matches. Clone sizes are given selectively: once, few, many, or a class where the clone is expanded.

j_call,cdr3_length,v_call,clone_size,d_call,cdr3_nt,cdr3_aa
TRBJ1-2,14,TRBV7-2,.,.,TGTGCCAGCAGCGGAGCCCGGGGGGGGTATGGCTACACCTTC,CASSGARGGYGYTF
TRBJ1-1,13,TRBV6-1,few,.,TGTGCCAGCAAGACACCGGGAGCGGCTGAAGCTTTCTTT,CASKTPGAAEAFF
TRBJ2-1,17,TRBV4-1,.,TRBD2,TGCGCCAGCAGCCCCTGGACTAGCGGGAGGATATACAATGAGCAGTTCTTC,CASSPWTSGRIYNEQFF
TRBJ2-2,13,TRBV6-6,few,.,TGTGCCAGCAGTTATAGGGAGACCGGGGAGCTGTTTTTT,CASSYRETGELFF
TRBJ2-2,12,TRBV7-3,.,.,TGTGCCAGCAGCTTAGACAGGAGGGAGCTGTTTTTT,CASSLDRRELFF
TRBJ2-7,13,TRBV7-2,.,TRBD1,TGTGCCAGCAGCCGGGACAGATCCTACGAGCAGTACTTC,CASSRDRSYEQYF
TRBJ2-7,16,TRBV18,few,.,TGTGCCAGCTCCCTCATGAGTCTCGGCGGTACCTACGAGCAGTACTTC,CASSLMSLGGTYEQYF
TRBJ1-5,16,TRBV30,.,TRBD1,TGTGCCTCCTCCCCGGGACAGGGGGTCGGGAATCAGCCCCAGCATTTT,CASSPGQGVGNQPQHF
TRBJ2-7,11,TRBV19,.,TRBD1,TGTGCCAGTAGGGACAGGATCCGGCAGTACTTC,CASRDRIRQYF
TRBJ2-7,12,TRBV5-1,few,.,TGCGCCAGCAGCCGGGATCTCTACGAGCAGTACTTC,CASSRDLYEQYF
TRBJ2-3,13,TRBV6-5,.,.,TGTGCCAGCAGCCTCCCCCCGACAGATACGCAGTATTTT,CASSLPPTDTQYF
TRBJ2-7,16,TRBV11-2,few,TRBD2,TGTGCCAGCAGCTCTATCGGGAGGGATAACACCCACGAGCAGTACTTC,CASSSIGRDNTHEQYF
TRBJ2-5,15,TRBV6-6,once,.,TGTGCCAGCAGTTACGGGTGGGGGGGGCGGGAGACCCAGTACTTC,CASSYGWGGRETQYF
TRBJ2-5,14,TRBV6-5,.,TRBD1,TGTGCCAGCAGAAACAGGGGGACCCAAGAGACCCAGTACTTC,CASRNRGTQETQYF
TRBJ2-7,12,TRBV29-1,few,TRBD1,TGCAGCGTAACGGGACAGGCAAACGAGCAGTACTTC,CSVTGQANEQYF
TRBJ2-4,14,TRBV19,few,.,TGTGCCAGTAGTACCCGGGGGACGGGGTATGCTCAGTACTTC,CASSTRGTGYAQYF
TRBJ2-1,10,TRBV20-1,few,.,TGCAGTGCCGCCCTCCGGGAGCAGTTCTTC,CSAALREQFF
TRBJ2-5,16,TRBV5-1,.,TRBD2,TGCGCCAGCAGCGGACTAGCGGGAGGATTGTGGGAGACCCAGTACTTC,CASSGLAGGLWETQYF
TRBJ2-4,19,TRBV7-3,few,TRBD2,TGTGCCAGCAGCCTCACGGGACTAGCGGGAGGAGAAGCCAAAAACATTCAGTACTTC,CASSLTGLAGGEAKNIQYF
TRBJ1-1,15,TRBV18,.,TRBD1,TGTGCCAGCTCCCTTAACCAGGGGGTGAACACTGAAGCTTTCTTT,CASSLNQGVNTEAFF
TRBJ2-5,15,TRBV28,.,.,TGTGCCAGCAGTCCGACAGGCGCGGTTAGAGAGACCCAGTACTTC,CASSPTGAVRETQYF
TRBJ2-5,14,TRBV7-9,many,.,TGTGCCAGCAGCTTCTTGACAGGCGGAGAGACCCAGTACTTC,CASSFLTGGETQYF
TRBJ1-1,14,TRBV28,.,.,TGTGCCAGCAGTTTATCAGTCATGAACACTGAAGCTTTCTTT,CASSLSVMNTEAFF
TRBJ2-7,14,TRBV28,.,TRBD2,TGTGCCAGCAGACACGGGACTAGTTTCTACGAGCAGTACTTC,CASRHGTSFYEQYF
TRBJ2-1,16,TRBV11-2,.,TRBD1,TGTGCCAGCAGCCCCCGATTCGGGACAGACCCCAATGAGCAGTTCTTC,CASSPRFGTDPNEQFF
TRBJ2-7,15,TRBV6-5,.,TRBD1,TGTGCCAGCAGTTACGCCGGGACAGGGACCTACGAGCAGTACTTC,CASSYAGTGTYEQYF
TRBJ2-7,12,TRBV28,few,.,TGTGCCAGCAGTACGTCAGTTTACGAGCAGTACTTC,CASSTSVYEQYF
TRBJ1-1,15,TRBV19,.,TRBD1,TGTGCCAGCCTGTTTTCGACAGGGTTAAACACTGAAGCTTTCTTT,CASLFSTGLNTEAFF
TRBJ2-3,14,TRBV27,.,TRBD2,TGTGCCAGCAGCACTAGCGGGAACGCAGATACGCAGTATTTT,CASSTSGNADTQYF
TRBJ2-4,18,TRBV7-9,.,TRBD1,TGTGCCAGCAGCTATGGGACAGGGGCGAGAATAGCCAAAAACATTCAGTACTTC,CASSYGTGARIAKNIQYF
TRBJ1-5,14,TRBV18,.,.,TGTGCCAGCTCACCTCCACAGGGCAATCAGCCCCAGCATTTT,CASSPPQGNQPQHF
TRBJ2-1,15,TRBV7-2,.,TRBD2,TGTGCCAGCAGCTTAGTGGGCGGGAGGGCCGTGGGGCAGTTCTTC,CASSLVGGRAVGQFF
TRBJ1-1,17,TRBV18,.,.,TGTGCCAGCTCACCAGGTGTAGGGCGGGGGACCTACACTGAAGCTTTCTTT,CASSPGVGRGTYTEAFF
TRBJ2-2,15,TRBV6-6,.,TRBD2,TGTGCCATCCGAGTAGCGGGAGCTTCCACCGGGGAGCTGTTTTTT,CAIRVAGASTGELFF
TRBJ1-5,12,TRBV28,few,.,TGTGCCAGCCGCACGGCCGGGCAGCCCCAGCATTTT,CASRTAGQPQHF
TRBJ2-7,15,TRBV19,.,.,TGTGCCAGTAGTATGGAGCAGGGGATTACCTACGAGCAGTACTTC,CASSMEQGITYEQYF
TRBJ2-7,16,TRBV18,.,.,TGTGCCAGCTCACCAGGGGTTGGACAGCTCTACTACGAGCAGTACTTC,CASSPGVGQLYYEQYF
TRBJ1-4,16,TRBV7-2,few,TRBD1,TGTGCCAGCAGTAGGAGACCGGGACAGAGAAATGAAAAACTGTTTTTT,CASSRRPGQRNEKLFF
TRBJ2-7,14,TRBV11-2,.,TRBD1,TGTGCCAGCAGCTACAGGGGCGCAAGGAACGAGCAGTACTTC,CASSYRGARNEQYF
TRBJ2-3,16,TRBV5-4,few,TRBD2,TGTGCCAGCAGAACCTTACTAGCGGGTAACACAGATACGCAGTATTTT,CASRTLLAGNTDTQYF
TRBJ1-1,13,TRBV7-9,.,.,TGTGCCAGCAGCTTAGCGCAGGGAACTGAAGCTTTCTTT,CASSLAQGTEAFF